This record concerns one TCR beta chain sequence. Its antigen remains unknown. CDR1 is MGHRA and CDR2 is YSYEKL in the germline V gene. V shed 3 bases and J shed 0 bases, with 12 bases lying between them. The CDR3 is made up of 16 amino acids. The PCR was carried out with 60 Vbeta primers and 13 Jbeta primers. TCRdb's copy holds only in-frame clones and misses some; the assay was immunoSEQ multiplex PCR. The profile shows almost 95,000 clones, just under 70% of them singletons. The entry originates in a study of cytomegalovirus exposure and HLA in healthy donors. Study-wide results and caveats: Other equally common chains were less clonally expanded than HLA-associated TCR beta chains, a later analysis showed.

The receptor was isolated from a middle-aged man in good health and CMV-seronegative. This chain joins TRBV4-1 and TRBJ1-3; a possible D gene is TRBD1 (6 bases). Specimen: PBMCs. DNA for the CDR3: TGCGCCAGCAGCCAGGTCAGGGGCCACTCTGGAAACACCATATATTTT. Its protein is CASSQVRGHSGNTIYF.